This T cell receptor (beta chain) was sequenced for a study of CD8+CD57+ T cells in acquired aplastic anemia. General study points: Any difference that existed in CD8+ Simpson's diversity between patients and controls was not significant.

Genomic DNA, the template, was used for profiling of the TCR beta VDJ and CDR3. TCRdb re-analysed the reads in MiXCR, keeping a single row per CDR3 protein. The sample includes some 200,000 distinct CDR3 sequences, 48% of them seen just once. For sequencing, patients were chosen who had shown expansion of CD8+CD57+ cells by flow cytometry. V lost 6 bases and J lost 9; bases outside the gene matches: 6. CDR1 is DFQATT and CDR2 is SNEGSKA in the germline V gene (reference sequence). The CDR3 contains 11 residues. Note on this clonotype: Its specificity is not known.

The source of this sequence is a human donor with aplastic anemia. Sequenced: sorted CD4+, CD8+, or CD8+CD57+ T cells (not recorded which) from PBMCs. The rearrangement joins TRBV20-1 to TRBJ2-7; TRBD1 matches at 9 bases. The CDR3: CSAPTGGRQYF. For the CDR3, the DNA is TGCAGTGCCCCAACAGGGGGCCGGCAGTACTTC.